This T cell receptor beta chain is drawn from a study of identifying expanded T cells in peripheral blood. The CDR3 contains 15 residues. Per the germline V gene, CDR1 is SGHAT and CDR2 is FQNNGV. V shed 1 base, J shed 5 bases, and the junction held 4 bases outside the gene matches. Here immunoSEQ multiplex PCR was the method, and the copy in TCRdb shows in-frame clones only, minus some. The sample includes more than 70,000 clones, 86% of them seen just once. This sequence originates from a person between 18 and 70 years old in good health. J is TRBJ2-3 and V is TRBV11-2; 9 bases align to TRBD1. What was sequenced was blood. CDR3 nucleotides: TGTGCCAGCAGCTTAGTAGGGACAGGGAGAGATACGCAGTATTTT. The encoded protein is CASSLVGTGRDTQYF.